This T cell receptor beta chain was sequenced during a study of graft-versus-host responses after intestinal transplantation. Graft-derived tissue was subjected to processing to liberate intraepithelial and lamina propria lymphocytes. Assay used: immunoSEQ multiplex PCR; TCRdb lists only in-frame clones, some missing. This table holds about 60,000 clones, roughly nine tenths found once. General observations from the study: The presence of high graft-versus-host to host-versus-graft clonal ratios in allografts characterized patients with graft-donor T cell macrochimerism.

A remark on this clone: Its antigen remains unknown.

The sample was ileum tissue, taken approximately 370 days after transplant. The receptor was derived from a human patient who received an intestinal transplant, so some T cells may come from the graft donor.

As DNA, the CDR3 is TGCGCCAGCAGCTTGGGCGGGAAGGGGCCCTACGAGCAGTACTTC. Encoded protein: CASSLGGKGPYEQYF. V and J are TRBV5-1 and TRBJ2-5; D might be TRBD2 (6 bases). Gene TRBJ2-7 matches the end of the DNA better, so the J call may be wrong. CDR1 SGHRS and CDR2 YFSETQ come from the germline V gene. This CDR3 region has 15 residues.